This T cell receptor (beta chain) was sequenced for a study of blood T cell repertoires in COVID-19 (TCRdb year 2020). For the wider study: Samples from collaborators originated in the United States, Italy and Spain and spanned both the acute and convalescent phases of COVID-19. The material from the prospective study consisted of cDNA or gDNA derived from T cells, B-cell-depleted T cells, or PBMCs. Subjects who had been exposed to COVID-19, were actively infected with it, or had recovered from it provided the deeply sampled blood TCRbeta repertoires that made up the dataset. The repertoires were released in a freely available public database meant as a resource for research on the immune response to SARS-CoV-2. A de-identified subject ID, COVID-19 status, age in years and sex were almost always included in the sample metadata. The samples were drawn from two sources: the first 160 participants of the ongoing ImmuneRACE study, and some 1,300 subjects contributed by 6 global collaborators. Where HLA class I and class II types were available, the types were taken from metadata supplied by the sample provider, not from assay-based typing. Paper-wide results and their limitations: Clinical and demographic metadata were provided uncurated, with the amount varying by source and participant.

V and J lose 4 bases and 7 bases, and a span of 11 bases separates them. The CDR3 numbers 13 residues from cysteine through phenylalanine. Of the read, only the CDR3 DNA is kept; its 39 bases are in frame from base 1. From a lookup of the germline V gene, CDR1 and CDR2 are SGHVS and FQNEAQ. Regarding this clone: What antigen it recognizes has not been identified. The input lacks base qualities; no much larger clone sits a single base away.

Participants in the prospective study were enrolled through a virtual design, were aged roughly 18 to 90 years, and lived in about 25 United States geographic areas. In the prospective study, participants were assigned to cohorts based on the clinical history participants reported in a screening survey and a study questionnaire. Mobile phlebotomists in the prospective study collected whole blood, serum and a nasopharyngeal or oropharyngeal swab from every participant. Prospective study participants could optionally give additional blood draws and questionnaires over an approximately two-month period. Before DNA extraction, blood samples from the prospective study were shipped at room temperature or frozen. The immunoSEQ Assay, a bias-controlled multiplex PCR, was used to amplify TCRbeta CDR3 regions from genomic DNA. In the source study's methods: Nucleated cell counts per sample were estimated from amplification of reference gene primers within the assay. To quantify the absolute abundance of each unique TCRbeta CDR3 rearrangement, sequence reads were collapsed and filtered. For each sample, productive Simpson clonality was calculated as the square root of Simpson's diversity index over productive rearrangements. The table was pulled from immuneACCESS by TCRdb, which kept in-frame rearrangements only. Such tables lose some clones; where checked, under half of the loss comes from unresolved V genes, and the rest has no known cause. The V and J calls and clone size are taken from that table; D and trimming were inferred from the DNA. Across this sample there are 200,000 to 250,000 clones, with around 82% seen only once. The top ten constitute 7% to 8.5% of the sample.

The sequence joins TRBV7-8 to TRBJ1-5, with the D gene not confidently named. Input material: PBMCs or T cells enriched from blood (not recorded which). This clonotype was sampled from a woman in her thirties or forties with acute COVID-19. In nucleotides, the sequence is TGTGCCAGCAGCTCGAACCGAGTCCAGCCCCAGCATTTT. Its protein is CASSSNRVQPQHF.